This T cell receptor beta chain was identified in a study of T cells after yellow fever vaccination. The study's findings and limits: The bulk population could contribute abundant contaminating clonotypes to FACS-sorted repertoires.

Using its own MiXCR run on the 5' RACE reads, TCRdb lists one record per CDR3 protein. The sample consists of around 530,000 distinct CDR3 sequences, around a sixth of them appearing once. This CDR3 comprises 15 residues. Germline CDR1 is MGHRA and CDR2 is YSYEKL. V shed 0 bases and J shed 2 bases, with 11 bases lying between them. About this clonotype itself: Antigen unknown.

The TCR was taken from a man aged 18 to 35 who received the YFV17D yellow fever vaccine. The sequenced sample was PBMCs, obtained 5 days after the first yellow fever vaccination. The chain joins TRBV4-1 to TRBJ2-7; D gene uncertain. CDR3 coding DNA: TGCGCCAGCAGCCAAGAAAATAAATTGGCCTACGAGCAGTACTTC. Its translation: CASSQENKLAYEQYF.